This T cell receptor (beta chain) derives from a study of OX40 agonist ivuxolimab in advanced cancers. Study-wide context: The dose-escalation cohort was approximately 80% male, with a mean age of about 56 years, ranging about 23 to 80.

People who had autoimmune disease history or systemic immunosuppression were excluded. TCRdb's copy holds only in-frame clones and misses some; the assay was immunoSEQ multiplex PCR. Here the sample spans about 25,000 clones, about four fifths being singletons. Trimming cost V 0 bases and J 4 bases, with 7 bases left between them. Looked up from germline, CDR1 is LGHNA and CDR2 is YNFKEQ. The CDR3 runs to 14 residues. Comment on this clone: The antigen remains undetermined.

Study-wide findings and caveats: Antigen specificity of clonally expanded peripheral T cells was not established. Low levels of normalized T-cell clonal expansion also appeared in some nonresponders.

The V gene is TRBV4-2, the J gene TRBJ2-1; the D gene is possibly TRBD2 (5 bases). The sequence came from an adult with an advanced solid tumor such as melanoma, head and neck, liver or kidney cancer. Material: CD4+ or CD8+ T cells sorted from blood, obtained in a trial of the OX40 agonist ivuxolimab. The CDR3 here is CASSQEVAYNEQFF. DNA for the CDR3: TGTGCCAGCAGCCAAGAGGTAGCGTACAATGAGCAGTTCTTC.